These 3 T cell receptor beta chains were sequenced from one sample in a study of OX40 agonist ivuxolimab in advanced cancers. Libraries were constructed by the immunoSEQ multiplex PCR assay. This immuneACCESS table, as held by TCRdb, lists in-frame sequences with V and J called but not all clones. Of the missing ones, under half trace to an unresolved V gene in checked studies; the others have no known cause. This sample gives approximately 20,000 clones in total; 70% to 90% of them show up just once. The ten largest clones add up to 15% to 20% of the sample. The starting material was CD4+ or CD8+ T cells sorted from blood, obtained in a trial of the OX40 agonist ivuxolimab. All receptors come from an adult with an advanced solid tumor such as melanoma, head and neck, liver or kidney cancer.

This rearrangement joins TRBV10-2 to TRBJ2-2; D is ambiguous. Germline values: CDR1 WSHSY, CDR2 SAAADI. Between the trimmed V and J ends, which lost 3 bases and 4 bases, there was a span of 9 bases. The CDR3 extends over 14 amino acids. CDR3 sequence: CASSDGVITGELFF. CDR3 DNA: TGCGCCAGCAGTGATGGAGTCATCACCGGGGAGCTGTTTTTT.

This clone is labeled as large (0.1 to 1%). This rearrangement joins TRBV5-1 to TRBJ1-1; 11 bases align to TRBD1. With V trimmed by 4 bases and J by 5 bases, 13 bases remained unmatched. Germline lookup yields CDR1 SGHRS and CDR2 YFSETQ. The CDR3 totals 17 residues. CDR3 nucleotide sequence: TGCGCCAGCAGCACCGGCCGGGACAGGGGGGTAGTAACTGAAGCTTTCTTT. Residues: CASSTGRDRGVVTEAFF.

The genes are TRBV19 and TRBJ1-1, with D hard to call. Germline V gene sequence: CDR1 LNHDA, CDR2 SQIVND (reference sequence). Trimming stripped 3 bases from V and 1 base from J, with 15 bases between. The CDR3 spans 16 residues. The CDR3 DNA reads TGTGCCAGTAGTATTGGGGTCGTGGTCCCGAACACTGAAGCTTTCTTT. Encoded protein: CASSIGVVVPNTEAFF. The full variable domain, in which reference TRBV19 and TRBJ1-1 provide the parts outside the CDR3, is DGGITQSPKYLFRKEGQNVTLSCEQNLNHDAMYWYRQDPGQGLRLIYYSQIVNDFQKGDIAEGYSVSREKKESFPLTVTSAQKNPTAFYLCASSIGVVVPNTEAFFGQGTRLTVV.